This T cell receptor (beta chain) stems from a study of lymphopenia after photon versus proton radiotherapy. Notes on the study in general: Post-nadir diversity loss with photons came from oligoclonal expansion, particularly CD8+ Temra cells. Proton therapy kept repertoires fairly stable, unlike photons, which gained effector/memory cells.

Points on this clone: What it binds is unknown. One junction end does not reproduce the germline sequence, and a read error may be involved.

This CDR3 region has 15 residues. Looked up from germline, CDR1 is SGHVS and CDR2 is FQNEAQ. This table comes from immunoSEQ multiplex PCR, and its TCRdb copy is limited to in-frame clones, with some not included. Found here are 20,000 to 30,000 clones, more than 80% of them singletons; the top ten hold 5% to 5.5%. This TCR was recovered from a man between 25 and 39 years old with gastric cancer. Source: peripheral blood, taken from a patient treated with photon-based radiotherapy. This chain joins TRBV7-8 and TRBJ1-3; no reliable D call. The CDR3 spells CASNLQLSRGNTIYF. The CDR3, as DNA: TGTGCCAGCAACTTACAGCTCTCTAGGGGAAACACCATATATTTT.